This T cell receptor (beta chain) was retrieved from a study of human T cells and chemical hapten exposure. Study summary: Largely, small differences in pooled library volume made per-sample TCR yields vary.

From whole blood left unfractionated, total RNA was extracted. V trimming: 5 bases; J trimming: 0 bases; junction bases outside the gene matches: 4. Germline-derived CDR1 and CDR2 are SGHAT and FQNNGV. The CDR3 totals 14 residues. Using its own MiXCR run on the 5' RACE reads, TCRdb lists one record per CDR3 protein. The table lists about 110,000 distinct CDR3 sequences, more than 15% of them singletons. V and J are TRBV11-2 and TRBJ2-7, with 7 bases fitting TRBD1. The receptor comes from a human donor in good health. The CDR3 protein is CASSPGQYSYEQYF. CDR3 coding DNA: TGTGCCAGCAGCCCGGGACAGTACTCCTACGAGCAGTACTTC.